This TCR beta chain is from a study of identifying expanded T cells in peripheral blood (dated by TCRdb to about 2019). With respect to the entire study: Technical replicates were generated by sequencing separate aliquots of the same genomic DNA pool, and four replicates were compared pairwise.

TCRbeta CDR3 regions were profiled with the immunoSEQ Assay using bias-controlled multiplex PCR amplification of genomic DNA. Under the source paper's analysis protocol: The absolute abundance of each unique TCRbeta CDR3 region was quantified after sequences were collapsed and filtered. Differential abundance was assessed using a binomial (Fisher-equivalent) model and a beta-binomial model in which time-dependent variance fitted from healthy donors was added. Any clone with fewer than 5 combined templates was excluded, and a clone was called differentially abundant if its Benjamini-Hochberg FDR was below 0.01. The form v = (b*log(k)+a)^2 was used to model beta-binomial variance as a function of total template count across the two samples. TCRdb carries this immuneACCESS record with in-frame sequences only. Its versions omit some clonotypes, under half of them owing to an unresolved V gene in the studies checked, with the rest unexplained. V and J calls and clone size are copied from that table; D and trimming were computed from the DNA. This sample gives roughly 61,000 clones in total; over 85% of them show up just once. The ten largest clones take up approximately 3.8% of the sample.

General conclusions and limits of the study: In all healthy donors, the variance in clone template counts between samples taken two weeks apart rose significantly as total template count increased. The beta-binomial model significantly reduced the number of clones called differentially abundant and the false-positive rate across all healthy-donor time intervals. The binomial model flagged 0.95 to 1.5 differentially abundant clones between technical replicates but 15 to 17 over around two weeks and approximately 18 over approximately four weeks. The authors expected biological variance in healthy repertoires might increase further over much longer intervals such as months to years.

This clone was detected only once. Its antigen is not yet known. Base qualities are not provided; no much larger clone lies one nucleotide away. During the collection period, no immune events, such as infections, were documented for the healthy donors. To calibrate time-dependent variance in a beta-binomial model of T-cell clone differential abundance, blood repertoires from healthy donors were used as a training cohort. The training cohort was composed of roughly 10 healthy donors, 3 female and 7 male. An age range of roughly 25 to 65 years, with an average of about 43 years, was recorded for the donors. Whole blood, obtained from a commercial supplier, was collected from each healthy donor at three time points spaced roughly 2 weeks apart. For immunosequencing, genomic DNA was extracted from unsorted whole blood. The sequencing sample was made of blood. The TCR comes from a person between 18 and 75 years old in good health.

The nucleotide sequence is given as TGTGCCAGCAGCCCACCGTCAGGGGGCACTGAAGCTTTCTTT. The resulting protein is CASSPPSGGTEAFF. Recombination linked TRBV6-5 to TRBJ1-1, with 7 junctional bases fitting TRBD1. CDR1 and CDR2, per the germline V gene, are MNHEY and SVGAGI. There are 14 amino acids in the CDR3, from cysteine to phenylalanine inclusive. The retained sequence is limited to the CDR3, 42 bases, with the frame set at the first base. Here V drops 6 bases and J drops 4 bases, and the junction holds 8 bases not matched to any gene.